These 9 T cell receptor beta chains came from one sample sequenced in a study of response to subunit inactivated influenza vaccine. TCRdb fed the RT-PCR reads into MiXCR, producing one record per CDR3 protein. The table lists roughly 550,000 distinct CDR3 sequences, approximately 24% of them singletons. In addition, the sample was reused for a study of T cells expressing NK-cell markers. That study reports: Template switching by 5'RACE with UMIs generated the TCR beta cDNA.

The starting material was CD4+ T cells sorted from PBMCs, obtained 11 to 12 days after vaccination. The receptors were gathered from a man in his fifties or sixties who received an inactivated influenza vaccine.

The J gene is TRBJ2-5, the V gene TRBV2; 14 bases match TRBD2. Germline assignment: CDR1 SNHLY and CDR2 FYNNEI. The ends lost 5 bases at V and 4 bases at J; junction bases unmatched: 3. The CDR3 sequence is 15 residues long. The CDR3 sequence: CASSSGTSGRETQYF. In DNA form, the CDR3 reads TGTGCCAGCAGTTCCGGGACTAGCGGGAGAGAGACCCAGTACTTC.

This clonotype was detected many times. The chain links TRBV10-3 to TRBJ2-3, with a tentative D call TRBD2 (7 bases). CDR3 length: 16 amino acids. The V and J ends lost 9 bases and 2 bases respectively, with 21 bases between them. Germline assignment: CDR1 ENHRY and CDR2 SYGVKD. The CDR3 region is CAIAPGVAGATDTQYF. The CDR3 DNA sequence: TGTGCCATAGCGCCAGGGGTCGCGGGGGCCACAGATACGCAGTATTTT.

This sequence joins TRBV29-1 and TRBJ2-5; D is perhaps TRBD1 or TRBD2 (5 bases each). Germline V gives CDR1 SQVTM, CDR2 ANQGSEA. Trimming took off 4 bases at V and 1 base at J, with 10 bases between the two ends. The CDR3 consists of 13 residues. The CDR3 here is CSVGGISQETQYF. DNA for the CDR3: TGCAGCGTTGGGGGGATAAGCCAAGAGACCCAGTACTTC.

About this clonotype itself: A much larger clonotype is one base distant, so this may be a read error. The CDR3 DNA reads TGTGTCAGCAGTTCCCAGACAGTTAGCACAGATACGCAGTATTTT. This sequence encodes CVSSSQTVSTDTQYF. V and J are TRBV28 and TRBJ2-3; a weak D match, TRBD1 (5 bases). Per the germline V gene, CDR1 is MDHEN and CDR2 is SYDVKM. The CDR3 covers 15 residues. The full variable domain, with the rest looked up from reference TRBV28 and TRBJ2-3, is DVKVTQSSRYLVKRTGEKVFLECVQDMDHENMFWYRQDPGLGLRLIYFSYDVKMKEKGDIPEGYSVSREKKERFSLILESASTNQTSMYLCVSSSQTVSTDTQYFGPGTRLTVL.

This clonotype was seen a handful of times. The chain couples TRBV11-2 to TRBJ2-3; a weak D match, TRBD2 (5 bases). The CDR3 runs to 15 residues. Germline V gives CDR1 SGHAT, CDR2 FQNNGV. Trimming took 3 bases from V and 5 from J, leaving 15 bases between them. The DNA of the CDR3 is TGTGCCAGCAGCTTCGTCGAGTACCGGGGAGATACGCAGTATTTT. This gives the protein CASSFVEYRGDTQYF.

The chain links TRBV10-3 to TRBJ1-2, with D tentatively TRBD1 (5 bases). Trimming took 3 bases from V and 4 from J, leaving 18 bases between them. Germline CDR1 is ENHRY and CDR2 is SYGVKD. CDR3 length: 16 amino acids. The CDR3 coding sequence is TGTGCCATCAGTGATTCCCCAGGGCTAGGGCCCTATGGCTACACCTTC. It is translated as CAISDSPGLGPYGYTF.

This clonotype was found a few times. The chain employs TRBV4-2 and TRBJ2-1; D not certain. Trimming removed 4 bases from V and 9 bases from J, with 13 bases in between. The germline V gene encodes CDR1 LGHNA and CDR2 YNFKEQ. This CDR3 contains 13 residues. CDR3 DNA: TGTGCCAGCAGCCCTAGGTCAGCAGGTGAGCAGTTCTTC. It encodes CASSPRSAGEQFF.

J is TRBJ2-1 and V is TRBV20-1; D unclear. Germline CDR1 and CDR2: DFQATT and SNEGSKA (reference sequence). CDR3 length: 14 amino acids. V shed 3 bases and J shed 3 bases, with 12 bases lying between them. CDR3 amino acids: CSASRSINYNEQFF. The CDR3 nucleotides are TGCAGTGCTAGTCGCAGCATAAACTACAATGAGCAGTTCTTC.

The CDR3 loop is CASSDWVAGGRDTQYF. The CDR3 DNA sequence: TGTGCCAGCAGTGATTGGGTAGCGGGGGGCCGGGATACGCAGTATTTT. The V gene is TRBV2, the J gene TRBJ2-3, with 10 bases lining up with TRBD2. Germline V gene data show CDR1 as SNHLY and CDR2 as FYNNEI. The junction had 9 bases not matched to a gene; V was cut back by 3 bases and J by 6 bases. The CDR3 is made up of 16 amino acids.